The 2 T cell receptor beta chains below all came from one sample that was sequenced in a study of T cell repertoires in cytomegalovirus infection. One entry per CDR3 protein, called by TCRdb with MiXCR from the reads. The sample contains 150,000 or so distinct CDR3 sequences, about a sixth of which appear only once. Sequenced sample: CD8+ T cells from PBMCs. These receptors all come from a human donor in good health (CMV status not recorded). Some clones in this sample may be carry-over from other donors' samples.

This clonotype was seen many times. The V and J genes are TRBV6-2 or TRBV6-3 and TRBJ2-1; weak D call: TRBD1 (6 bases). This CDR3 contains 14 residues. Trimming pared 8 bases from V and 4 bases from J, leaving 15 bases between. CDR1 is MNHEY and CDR2 is SVGEGT in the germline V gene. This chain's CDR3 is CASEGHGSYNEQFF. The CDR3 DNA is TGTGCCAGCGAGGGACATGGAAGTTACAATGAGCAGTTCTTC.

This clonotype showed up many times. The chain recombines TRBV7-2 with TRBJ2-3; D gene ambiguous. The CDR3 sequence is 13 residues long. Deletions cut 3 bases from V and 8 bases from J, with 12 bases between. Looked up from germline, CDR1 is SGHTA and CDR2 is FQGNSA. CDR3 region: CASSFPRLSTQYF. CDR3 nucleotide sequence: TGTGCCAGCAGCTTTCCCCGACTTAGTACGCAGTATTTT.